These 8 T cell receptor beta chains were all obtained from the same sample, sequenced in a study of T cell repertoires in cytomegalovirus infection. Which antigens these TCRs recognize remains unknown. Via MiXCR, TCRdb re-called the reads, giving one row per CDR3 protein. The sample lists around 750,000 distinct CDR3 sequences; approximately 30% were seen once. The material sequenced was cultured CD8+ T cells from PBMCs, taken from culture after CMV antigen stimulation. Receptors were obtained from a human donor in good health (CMV status not recorded). Some clones in this sample may be carry-over from other donors' samples.

The rearrangement links TRBV6-2 or TRBV6-3 to TRBJ2-3, with 11 bases lining up with TRBD1. The CDR3 runs to 15 residues. The V gene's germline CDR1 is MNHEY and CDR2 SVGEGT. Unmatched junction bases numbered 3, after V lost 2 bases and J lost 5 bases. The CDR3: CASSYGQGAKDTQYF. As DNA, the CDR3 is TGTGCCAGCAGTTACGGACAGGGGGCGAAAGATACGCAGTATTTT.

The gene calls are TRBV10-3 and TRBJ2-5; D not resolved. The V and J ends lost 10 bases and 5 bases respectively, with 20 bases between them. This CDR3 region has 14 residues. In germline, CDR1 is ENHRY, CDR2 SYGVKD. As DNA, the CDR3 is TGTGCCACGCAGACGGGCGGTGAGAGGGAGACCCAGTACTTC. This sequence encodes CATQTGGERETQYF.

The chain links TRBV15 to TRBJ2-3; D gene unclear. Germline-derived CDR1 and CDR2 are LNHNV and YYDKDF (reference sequence). This CDR3 spans 17 amino acids. Trimming took off 0 bases at V and 3 bases at J, with 16 bases between the two ends. Here the CDR3 reads CATSRDRVVGVTDTQYF. The CDR3 coding sequence is TGTGCCACCAGCAGAGATAGAGTAGTAGGAGTGACAGATACGCAGTATTTT.

This clonotype was recorded at least ten times. The J gene is TRBJ1-4, the V gene TRBV7-8; TRBD1 matches 7 bases. CDR3 size: 15 residues. The ends lost 5 bases at V and 2 bases at J; junction bases unmatched: 5. Germline values: CDR1 SGHVS, CDR2 FQNEAQ. CDR3 in amino acids: CASSKRQGTNEKLFF. CDR3 sequence (DNA): TGTGCCAGCAGCAAAAGACAGGGTACTAATGAAAAACTGTTTTTT. The entire variable domain, with the rest obtained from reference TRBV7-8 and TRBJ1-4, is as follows: GAGVSQSPRYKVAKRGQDVALRCDPISGHVSLFWYQQALGQGPEFLTYFQNEAQLDKSGLPSDRFFAERPEGSVSTLKIQRTQQEDSAVYLCASSKRQGTNEKLFFGSGTQLSVL.

The gene calls are TRBV5-1 and TRBJ2-1, with 8 bases identical to TRBD1. V was pared by 5 bases and J by 4 bases, with 8 bases of the junction left unmatched. The length of the CDR3 is 15 residues. The germline V gene has CDR1 SGHRS and CDR2 YFSETQ. The CDR3 region has the DNA TGCGCCAGCAGAAAAACAGGGGGTGAATACAATGAGCAGTTCTTC. Residues: CASRKTGGEYNEQFF. The full variable domain, its missing parts supplied by reference TRBV5-1 and TRBJ2-1, is KAGVTQTPRYLIKTRGQQVTLSCSPISGHRSVSWYQQTPGQGLQFLFEYFSETQRNKGNFPGRFSGRQFSNSRSEMNVSTLELGDSALYLCASRKTGGEYNEQFFGPGTRLTVL.

The rearrangement links TRBV19 to TRBJ1-2, with 10 bases lining up with TRBD1. The germline V gene encodes CDR1 LNHDA and CDR2 SQIVND (reference sequence). The CDR3 length is 14 residues. J was trimmed by 4 bases and V by 5 bases; bases with no gene match: 4. The CDR3 DNA sequence: TGTGCCAGTAGTCCGGGACAGGGGACCTATGGCTACACCTTC. It yields the protein CASSPGQGTYGYTF. Looking up the rest from reference TRBV19 and TRBJ1-2 gives the full variable domain: DGGITQSPKYLFRKEGQNVTLSCEQNLNHDAMYWYRQDPGQGLRLIYYSQIVNDFQKGDIAEGYSVSREKKESFPLTVTSAQKNPTAFYLCASSPGQGTYGYTFGSGTRLTVV.

This clonotype has only a few counts. The chain is built from TRBV7-9 and TRBJ2-3; 10 bases fit TRBD2. The V segment lost 8 bases and the J segment 6 bases; nucleotides outside the gene matches: 8. CDR1 is SEHNR and CDR2 is FQNEAQ in the germline V gene (reference sequence). The CDR3 runs 14 residues. CDR3 protein: CASLTSGMPDTQYF. The CDR3 DNA reads TGTGCCAGCCTCACTAGCGGGATGCCGGATACGCAGTATTTT.

The chain has TRBV10-3 and TRBJ2-7; 14 positions agree with TRBD2. Germline values: CDR1 ENHRY, CDR2 SYGVKD. The junction had 7 bases not matched to a gene; V was cut back by 8 bases and J by 7 bases. The length of the CDR3 is 14 residues. The CDR3 DNA is TGTGCCATCGGGACTAGCGGGGGTACGAGGGAGCAGTACTTC. Translation gives CAIGTSGGTREQYF.